This TCR beta chain was sequenced during a study of blood T cell repertoires in COVID-19. Whole-study context: Nucleic acid was either cDNA or gDNA, and it came from T cells, B-cell-depleted T cells, or PBMCs.

In the original analysis: Reference gene primer amplification gave estimated nucleated cell counts. Profiled with immunoSEQ multiplex PCR; TCRdb holds only in-frame clones, not every one. The V and J calls and the clone size are those of that table, but D and trimming were determined from the DNA. The sample lists about 520,000 clones; 70% to 90% were seen once. Germline V gives CDR1 SGHRS, CDR2 YFSETQ. V lost 4 bases and J 8 bases, leaving 16 bases between the germline ends. The CDR3 runs 14 residues. The sequence was collected from a human donor in a cohort sampled during active COVID-19. Sequenced material: peripheral blood. The chain couples TRBV5-1 to TRBJ2-1; weak D call: TRBD2 (5 bases). The chain's CDR3 is CASSVGLGSDEQFF. Written as DNA, the CDR3 is TGCGCCAGCAGCGTAGGACTTGGTTCCGATGAGCAGTTCTTC. The full variable domain, its missing parts supplied by reference TRBV5-1 and TRBJ2-1, is KAGVTQTPRYLIKTRGQQVTLSCSPISGHRSVSWYQQTPGQGLQFLFEYFSETQRNKGNFPGRFSGRQFSNSRSEMNVSTLELGDSALYLCASSVGLGSDEQFFGPGTRLTVL.